The 21 T cell receptor beta chains in this list originate from one sample, sequenced in a study of T-cell memory formation after mild COVID-19. Each CDR3 protein gets one entry after TCRdb re-called the 5' RACE reads with MiXCR. The sample has some 450,000 distinct CDR3 sequences, roughly 18% seen once; the top ten hold roughly a fifth. The sequenced sample was PBMCs or a T cell subset sorted from them (not recorded which). These receptor sequences come from a man between 18 and 29 years old who had mild COVID-19 (a few samples of this study predate the infection). Cell type and time point are not known.

This clonotype was found many times. V and J are TRBV18 and TRBJ2-5; no definite D call. The V end lost 1 base, the J end lost 1 base, and 13 bases lay between the germline ends. The CDR3 is 16 amino acids. Germline CDR1 KGHSH, CDR2 LQKENI. The CDR3 sequence is CASSPLGGVPQETQYF. Here the CDR3 DNA reads TGTGCCAGCTCACCACTCGGTGGGGTACCCCAAGAGACCCAGTACTTC.

The chain employs TRBV12-3 or TRBV12-4 and TRBJ1-2; D ambiguous. Trimming cost V 2 bases and J 2 bases, with 9 bases left between them. The CDR3 length is 14 residues. CDR3 in amino acids: CASSLRAVNYGYTF. The CDR3, as DNA: TGTGCCAGCAGTTTACGAGCTGTGAACTATGGCTACACCTTC.

This clonotype was detected only a few times. CDR3 sequence reads: CASSAGTGGANQPQHF. CDR3 DNA: TGTGCCAGCTCAGCCGGGACAGGGGGAGCCAATCAGCCCCAGCATTTT. This rearrangement joins TRBV18 to TRBJ1-5, with 11 bases that match TRBD1. This CDR3 has 16 amino acids. V was pared by 5 bases and J by 3 bases, with 6 bases of the junction left unmatched. CDR1 is KGHSH, CDR2 LQKENI, per germline.

There are a few counts of this clonotype. The chain links TRBV7-9 to TRBJ2-1; D is ambiguous. This CDR3 is 15 amino acids long. V lost 1 base to trimming and J lost 3 bases, with 10 bases between them. Germline values: CDR1 SEHNR, CDR2 FQNEAQ (reference sequence). The CDR3 nucleotides read TGTGCCAGCAGCTTAGGCGCATCGGACTACAATGAGCAGTTCTTC. This codes for CASSLGASDYNEQFF.

The V and J genes are TRBV18 and TRBJ1-6; no reliable D call. Germline CDR1 reads KGHSH; CDR2 reads LQKENI. The V gene lost 0 bases and the J gene lost 6 bases, with 12 bases spanning the gap. The CDR3 spans 16 residues. CDR3 nucleotide sequence: TGTGCCAGCTCACCACCGCCGGCCGGCGGTAATTCACCCCTCCACTTT. Its protein product is CASSPPPAGGNSPLHF.

This clonotype was counted a few times. V usage is TRBV5-5 and J usage is TRBJ1-1; D gene uncertain. Germline V lookup: CDR1 SGHKS, CDR2 YYEKEE (reference sequence). Trimming shortened V by 2 bases and J by 0 bases, and 11 bases separated the two germline ends. The CDR3 consists of 15 residues. CDR3 residues: CASSFNGRLNTEAFF. CDR3 in DNA: TGTGCCAGCAGCTTTAACGGCAGACTGAACACTGAAGCTTTCTTT.

The chain carries TRBV14 and TRBJ2-1; TRBD2 might be the D (5 bases). This CDR3 has 15 residues. Germline CDR1 and CDR2: SGHDN and FVKESK. V lost 1 base, J lost 6 bases, and 13 bases lay in between. The CDR3 bases are TGTGCCAGCAGCCAAGGACTACGCTTGGCCAATGAGCAGTTCTTC. Translated, it gives CASSQGLRLANEQFF.

This chain links TRBV7-8 with TRBJ1-1; the D gene is possibly TRBD1 (5 bases). V was pared by 1 base and J by 0 bases, with 9 bases between. This CDR3 is built from 15 residues. Germline CDR1 SGHVS, CDR2 FQNEAQ. The CDR3 nucleotides read TGTGCCAGCAGCTTAGGAGGGACGTTGAACACTGAAGCTTTCTTT. Amino acid sequence: CASSLGGTLNTEAFF.

This clonotype was recorded a few times. The V gene is TRBV5-1, the J gene TRBJ2-7, with 10 bases lining up with TRBD1. CDR3 length: 13 residues. Germline assignment: CDR1 SGHRS and CDR2 YFSETQ. V shed 7 bases and J 4 bases; nucleotides not matched to a gene: 5. CDR3 nucleotides: TGCGCCAGCGGGGGGACAGGGGATTACGAGCAGTACTTC. Translating gives CASGGTGDYEQYF.

This chain links TRBV6-5 with TRBJ2-7; D gene ambiguous. This CDR3 has 15 residues. V shed 6 bases and J shed 1 base, with 16 bases lying between them. CDR1 is MNHEY and CDR2 is SVGAGI in the germline V gene. The CDR3 region is CASRPYHLGSYEQYF. CDR3 nucleotide sequence: TGTGCCAGCAGACCCTACCACCTGGGGTCCTACGAGCAGTACTTC.

The chain joins TRBV19 to TRBJ1-2; D remains unclear. CDR3 length equals 13 residues. V gave up 6 bases and J gave up 9 bases, with 17 bases separating them. Germline assignment: CDR1 LNHDA and CDR2 SQIVND (reference sequence). As DNA, the CDR3 is TGTGCCAGTAGCGATCCGTGGGGAGGGAGCTACACCTTC. Its translation: CASSDPWGGSYTF.

The CDR3 protein is CASSPSGYAFF. CDR3 nucleotides: TGTGCCAGCAGTCCGTCAGGGTATGCTTTCTTT. This chain links TRBV6-6 with TRBJ1-1; TRBD1 might be the D (5 bases). Germline V lookup: CDR1 MNHNY, CDR2 SVGAGI (reference sequence). This CDR3 is 11 amino acids long. The V end lost 5 bases, the J end lost 11 bases, and 12 bases lay between the germline ends.

The chain links TRBV5-1 to TRBJ1-1, with D unclear. V gave up 3 bases and J gave up 3 bases, with 12 bases separating them. The CDR3 has 14 amino acids. The germline V gene has CDR1 SGHRS and CDR2 YFSETQ. In nucleotides, the CDR3 is TGCGCCAGCAGCTCCACACCTAGGGACACTGAAGCTTTCTTT. Its protein product is CASSSTPRDTEAFF.

Ten or more counts support this clonotype. The chain uses TRBV19 and TRBJ1-1, with a weak D call TRBD1 (6 bases). CDR3 length: 13 residues. The V and J ends lost 3 bases and 3 bases respectively, with 8 bases between them. Germline lookup yields CDR1 LNHDA and CDR2 SQIVND (reference sequence). In DNA, the CDR3 is TGTGCCAGTAGTATCGAGGGGGACACTGAAGCTTTCTTT. Its translation is CASSIEGDTEAFF.

This chain connects TRBV5-1 to TRBJ2-3, with 8 bases that match TRBD2. CDR1 and CDR2 (germline): SGHRS, YFSETQ. CDR3 length: 16 residues. V lost 6 bases, J lost 1 base, and 10 bases stayed unmatched. The CDR3 spells CASNPLAEFRTDTQYF. CDR3 DNA sequence: TGCGCCAGCAACCCACTAGCGGAATTTCGCACAGATACGCAGTATTTT.

The rearrangement joins TRBV5-1 to TRBJ2-5; TRBD1 is a possible D gene (6 bases). CDR1 SGHRS and CDR2 YFSETQ come from the germline V gene. The V gene lost 9 bases and the J gene lost 0 bases, with 15 bases spanning the gap. This CDR3 comprises 14 residues. The CDR3 is CATQGIPDQETQYF. The CDR3 DNA follows: TGCGCCACCCAGGGGATCCCAGACCAAGAGACCCAGTACTTC.

The V gene is TRBV6-2 or TRBV6-3, the J gene TRBJ2-6; D gene ambiguous. The CDR3 covers 16 residues. The germline gives CDR1 MNHEY, CDR2 SVGEGT. Trimming stripped 7 bases from V and 0 bases from J, with 13 bases between. Here the CDR3 reads CASTLRRYSGANVLTF. The CDR3, as DNA: TGTGCCAGCACACTCAGACGGTACTCTGGGGCCAACGTCCTGACTTTC.

This clonotype was seen only a few times. The rearrangement joins TRBV4-3 to TRBJ2-3; D is ambiguous. Trimming cost V 0 bases and J 2 bases, with 12 bases left between them. The CDR3 loop spans 16 amino acids. CDR1 is LGHNA and CDR2 is YSLEER in the germline V gene. CDR3 protein: CASSQDRVGVTDTQYF. In DNA form, the CDR3 reads TGCGCCAGCAGCCAAGATCGGGTAGGCGTCACAGATACGCAGTATTTT.

This clonotype has only a few counts. This chain uses TRBV5-1 with TRBJ2-4; D is ambiguous. Looked up from germline, CDR1 is SGHRS and CDR2 is YFSETQ. V was cut by 0 bases and J by 0 bases, with 7 bases left in between. This CDR3 region has 15 residues. The CDR3 DNA sequence: TGCGCCAGCAGCTTGGTACCGCTAGCCAAAAACATTCAGTACTTC. It is translated as CASSLVPLAKNIQYF.

The chain combines TRBV20-1 with TRBJ1-5; D unresolved. The CDR3 covers 15 residues. Trimming took 3 bases from V and 0 from J, leaving 12 bases between them. Germline values: CDR1 DFQATT, CDR2 SNEGSKA (reference sequence). Here the CDR3 reads CSASLRRSSNQPQHF. CDR3 nucleotide sequence: TGCAGTGCTAGCCTTAGGCGGTCTAGCAATCAGCCCCAGCATTTT.

V gene TRBV12-3 or TRBV12-4 combines with J gene TRBJ1-6, with D perhaps matching TRBD1 (6 bases). The CDR3 runs 15 residues. Trimming took off 7 bases at V and 10 bases at J, with 20 bases between the two ends. The CDR3 here is CASTITSGGRSPLHF. The CDR3 DNA reads as TGTGCCAGCACCATAACTTCCGGGGGCAGGTCACCCCTCCACTTT.